This T cell receptor (beta chain) originates from a study of response to subunit inactivated influenza vaccine. Points from the study as a whole: That few new T cells are recruited by each seasonal influenza vaccination was the authors' suggestion.

The CDR3 runs to 14 residues. The germline V gene has CDR1 SGHDN and CDR2 FVKESK. V was shortened by 0 bases and J by 4 bases, with 9 bases between the two germline ends. TCRdb independently ran MiXCR on the RT-PCR reads; one entry per CDR3 protein. The table includes hundreds of thousands of distinct CDR3 sequences, approximately 7.1% detected once. A word on this clonotype: Antigen specificity is unknown.

The origin of this receptor is a man aged 50-75 years who received an inactivated influenza vaccine. The sequencing used PBMCs from blood, collected 23 months after vaccination. This chain joins TRBV14 and TRBJ2-5; TRBD2 might be the D (6 bases). This CDR3 is CASSQDDGRETQYF. Here the CDR3 DNA reads TGTGCCAGCAGCCAAGACGACGGGAGAGAGACCCAGTACTTC.